A selection of T cell receptor beta chains follows, all from one sample in a study of T cell responses to AZD1222 COVID-19 vaccine. Sequencing used immunoSEQ multiplex PCR; TCRdb keeps in-frame clones, though not all of them. Found here are some 170,000 clones, 75% to 90% of them singletons; the top ten hold approximately 4%. This specimen was peripheral blood, taken 28 days after the second dose of the MenACWY control vaccine. These receptors were taken from an adult who received the MenACWY meningococcal vaccine as a control. Both conserved end residues are trimmed from each CDR3. D genes are given only for firm matches. Size is omitted from some rows. Given values are once, few, many or a class for expanded clones.

d_call | clone_size | j_call | v_call | cdr3_aa
NA | NA | TRBJ1-1 | TRBV10-1 | ASRGAGTEAF
NA | NA | TRBJ2-4 | TRBV2 | ASAIEGMSDIQY
TRBD2 | NA | TRBJ2-5 | TRBV10-1 | ASSESSVVAGQETQY
NA | NA | TRBJ2-3 | TRBV5-1 | ASSLEFVYTQY
NA | NA | TRBJ1-1 | TRBV30 | ARKTGTEAF
NA | NA | TRBJ2-6 | TRBV10-3 | AISLQGYSGANVLT
NA | NA | TRBJ2-3 | TRBV11-2 | ASSLGLGVSTDTQY
NA | NA | TRBJ2-7 | TRBV18 | ASSPSEGSRYEQY
NA | NA | TRBJ1-2 | TRBV5-4 | ASSLGRRRTNLSYGYT
TRBD2 | once | TRBJ2-7 | TRBV6-5 | ASSWRELLDEQY
NA | NA | TRBJ1-2 | TRBV4-3 | ASSPEGGYGYT
NA | NA | TRBJ1-5 | TRBV2 | ASSELGNHHQPQH
NA | NA | TRBJ1-2 | TRBV6-2/TRBV6-3 | ASSYRTAPYGYT
NA | NA | TRBJ1-2 | TRBV4-3 | ASSQVRQGQNGYT
NA | NA | TRBJ1-1 | TRBV28 | ASSRGRADAEAF
NA | NA | TRBJ2-3 | TRBV28 | ASSVPQGMTDTQY
NA | NA | TRBJ1-2 | TRBV7-6 | ASSLVRGPSYGYT
NA | NA | TRBJ2-7 | TRBV6-5 | ASSYAQGFRSYEQY
NA | NA | TRBJ2-6 | TRBV27 | ASRYFSGANVLT
NA | few | TRBJ1-2 | TRBV28 | ASTYYEGGYT
NA | NA | TRBJ2-2 | TRBV4-2 | ASSPQGTGELF
TRBD1 | NA | TRBJ1-1 | TRBV19 | ASILRGAAEAF
NA | NA | TRBJ1-3 | TRBV7-2 | ASSLGPAGNTIY
NA | NA | TRBJ2-7 | TRBV24-1 | ATSARGQTYEQY
NA | NA | TRBJ2-7 | TRBV18 | ASSESWEQVYEQY
NA | NA | TRBJ1-5 | TRBV7-2 | ASSLSGTTRQPQH
NA | NA | TRBJ2-3 | TRBV2 | ASAGDPSQDTQY
NA | NA | TRBJ1-2 | TRBV27 | ASSLLRGNNYGYT
TRBD1 | once | TRBJ1-6 | TRBV28 | ASRTGLRLSPLH
TRBD1 | NA | TRBJ1-2 | TRBV10-1 | ASSETGGTGYT
NA | NA | TRBJ2-1 | TRBV27 | ASRHETYNEQF
NA | NA | TRBJ2-2 | TRBV20-1 | SATNTGELF
NA | NA | TRBJ2-1 | TRBV5-1 | ASSLESSYNEQF
TRBD1 | NA | TRBJ2-1 | TRBV6-5 | ASSWDRSYNEQF
NA | NA | TRBJ1-3 | TRBV6-5 | ASRSLRVSGNTIY
TRBD2 | NA | TRBJ2-6 | TRBV29-1 | SVGEGDVLT
NA | NA | TRBJ1-5 | TRBV6-1 | ASSEGFYGGAYNQPQH
NA | NA | TRBJ1-2 | TRBV18 | ASSPGAQGNYGYT
NA | NA | TRBJ1-1 | TRBV12-3/TRBV12-4 | ASSLNPSSEAF
TRBD1 | once | TRBJ1-1 | TRBV6-5 | ASSIDRVENTEAF
TRBD2 | NA | TRBJ2-1 | TRBV7-2 | ASSLGRGLAGSNEQF
TRBD2 | NA | TRBJ2-2 | TRBV19 | ASSMGASGSLAGELF
NA | NA | TRBJ1-2 | TRBV5-1 | ASSLSRETNYGYT
NA | NA | TRBJ1-1 | TRBV6-2/TRBV6-3 | ASSYGRRTEAF
TRBD1 | few | TRBJ1-1 | TRBV14 | ASSQSRTGDTEAF